The 14 T cell receptor beta chains presented below share a single source sample, sequenced in a study of T cells in Graves' hyperthyroidism and ophthalmopathy. TCR beta CDR3 regions were amplified from RNA. HTBI primers were used for first-round RT-PCR of the TCR CDR3. TCRdb analysed the multiplex PCR reads with MiXCR anew, one entry per CDR3 protein. The sample has hundreds of thousands of distinct CDR3 sequences, roughly 16% seen once; the top ten hold 3.8%. Material: blood. Receptors originate from a woman between 25 and 40 years old with Graves' hyperthyroidism.

This clonotype was seen more than once but under ten times. This chain links TRBV4-2 with TRBJ1-5; the D is unclear. The CDR3 extends over 13 amino acids. The V gene's germline CDR1 is LGHNA and CDR2 YNFKEQ. V lost 6 bases and J 5 bases, leaving 11 bases between the germline ends. The CDR3 is CASSLFWDQPQHF. CDR3 nucleotide sequence: TGTGCCAGCAGTCTCTTTTGGGATCAGCCCCAGCATTTT.

Comment on this clonotype: The junction departs from germline at one end; a sequencing error may be responsible. This rearrangement joins TRBV7-7 to TRBJ2-1; TRBD2 agrees at 11 bases. This CDR3 region has 15 residues. Per the germline V gene, CDR1 is SSHAT and CDR2 is FNYEAQ (reference sequence). The CDR3 DNA reads as TGTGCTAGCAGCCAAACTAGCGGGAGTTTAAATGAGCAGTTCTTC. Translating it yields CASSQTSGSLNEQFF.

V gene TRBV15 combines with J gene TRBJ1-5, with no clear D. CDR3 length: 13 residues. Trimming cost V 0 bases and J 7 bases, with 7 bases left between them. The V gene's germline CDR1 is LNHNV and CDR2 YYDKDF (reference sequence). DNA for the CDR3: TGTGCCACCAGCAGAGATATTGGGCAGCCCCAGCATTTT. Translating it yields CATSRDIGQPQHF. Together with reference TRBV15 and TRBJ1-5, the CDR3 gives the full variable domain: DAMVIQNPRYQVTQFGKPVTLSCSQTLNHNVMYWYQQKSSQAPKLLFHYYDKDFNNEADTPDNFQSRRPNTSFCFLDIRSPGLGDTAMYLCATSRDIGQPQHFGDGTRLSIL.

The rearrangement links TRBV27 to TRBJ1-4; weak D call: TRBD1 (5 bases). Per germline, CDR1 MNHEY and CDR2 SMNVEV (reference sequence). V lost 6 bases and J lost 3, with 14 bases in between. This CDR3 has 15 residues. CDR3 bases: TGTGCCAGCAGCCCGCGACAGCTCTCTAATGAAAAACTGTTTTTT. Translated: CASSPRQLSNEKLFF.

This clonotype was recorded many times. The chain is built from TRBV11-2 and TRBJ2-7, with D perhaps TRBD2 (6 bases). Trimming cost V 3 bases and J 2 bases, with 11 bases left between them. The germline V gene encodes CDR1 SGHAT and CDR2 FQNNGV. The CDR3 spans 14 residues. CDR3 DNA sequence: TGTGCCAGCAGCTTTGGGGGGACTCCCTACGAGCAGTACTTC. Translation gives CASSFGGTPYEQYF.

This clonotype occurred a few times. V usage is TRBV6-4 and J usage is TRBJ2-6; TRBD2 agrees at 11 bases. Germline V gene data show CDR1 as MRHNA and CDR2 as SNTAGT. CDR3 size: 18 residues. V trimming: 2 bases; J trimming: 2 bases; junction bases outside the gene matches: 5. The CDR3 sequence is CASSDGVAGGPGANVLTF. The CDR3 DNA sequence: TGTGCCAGCAGTGACGGAGTAGCGGGAGGGCCTGGGGCCAACGTCCTGACTTTC.

This clonotype was found a few times. The gene calls are TRBV7-3 and TRBJ2-1, with unresolved D. The CDR3 sequence is 16 residues long. Trimming removed 5 bases at V and 1 base at J, with 15 bases between. Germline V CDR1 and CDR2: SGHTA, FQGTGA. CDR3 sequence: CASSLDGTGSYNEQFF. The CDR3 bases are TGTGCCAGCAGCCTCGACGGCACCGGATCCTACAATGAGCAGTTCTTC.

This rearrangement joins TRBV5-1 to TRBJ2-7, with D possibly being TRBD1 (5 bases). V shed 0 bases and J shed 3 bases, with 10 bases lying between them. The CDR3 is 14 residues long. Germline V gene data show CDR1 as SGHRS and CDR2 as YFSETQ. In DNA form, the CDR3 reads TGCGCCAGCAGCTTGGCCGTCAGGGTCTACGAGCAGTACTTC. Its translation is CASSLAVRVYEQYF.

This sequence joins TRBV7-2 and TRBJ2-7; 12 nucleotides match TRBD2. Germline V CDR1 and CDR2: SGHTA, FQGNSA. The V segment lost 0 bases and the J segment 5 bases; nucleotides outside the gene matches: 11. The CDR3 loop spans 18 amino acids. CDR3 sequence (DNA): TGTGCCAGCAGCTTAGCGCTAGCGGGAGGGCCTACTGTGAACGAGCAGTACTTC. Amino acids: CASSLALAGGPTVNEQYF.

V usage is TRBV9 and J usage is TRBJ2-1; 13 nucleotides align to TRBD2. The length of the CDR3 is 16 residues. Germline CDR1 is SGDLS and CDR2 is YYNGEE. The trim removed 0 bases at V and 10 bases at J, leaving 7 bases unmatched. CDR3 in DNA: TGTGCCAGCAGCGTAGCCGGTGGACTAGCGGGAGCGGAGCAGTTCTTC. Residues: CASSVAGGLAGAEQFF.

This clonotype was observed many times. The CDR3 loop reads CASSLSMVEETQYF. CDR3 in DNA: TGTGCCAGCAGTTTATCCATGGTCGAGGAGACCCAGTACTTC. The chain employs TRBV12-3 or TRBV12-4 and TRBJ2-5; D remains unclear. This CDR3 contains 14 residues. V lost 2 bases and J lost 5, with 12 bases in between.

The chain links TRBV20-1 to TRBJ2-7; 8 positions match TRBD1. The CDR3 spans 17 residues. The germline V gene encodes CDR1 DFQATT and CDR2 SNEGSKA (reference sequence). V lost 1 base, J lost 1 base, and 12 bases stayed unmatched. Written as DNA, the CDR3 is TGCAGTGCTAGAGGGTATTCTACAGGGGGTTTATCCTACGAGCAGTACTTC. Residues: CSARGYSTGGLSYEQYF.

This clonotype occurred a few times. The genes are TRBV6-1 and TRBJ2-6, with TRBD1 matching 7 bases. The CDR3 covers 19 residues. V shed 7 bases, J shed 0 bases, and the junction held 15 bases outside the gene matches. Germline V CDR1 and CDR2: MNHNS, SASEGT. CDR3 amino acids: CASTPVGDRPHSGANVLTF. The DNA of the CDR3 is TGTGCCAGCACCCCTGTAGGGGACAGACCTCACTCTGGGGCCAACGTCCTGACTTTC.

V and J are TRBV5-5 and TRBJ2-7; no clear D gene. This CDR3 contains 12 residues. The germline V and J ends were trimmed by 4 bases and 6 bases, with 11 bases remaining between them. Per germline, CDR1 SGHKS and CDR2 YYEKEE (reference sequence). The CDR3 spells CASSQTILEQYF. The CDR3 DNA reads TGTGCCAGCAGCCAAACTATACTCGAGCAGTACTTC.